This T cell receptor beta chain was sequenced for a study of neurological immune-mediated disorders (dated by TCRdb to 2018 to 2020). General notes on the study: Among the roughly 34 multiple sclerosis patients, relapsing-remitting MS was present in around 31 and secondary progressive MS was present in 3. The study compared peripheral blood TCR-beta repertoires of HTLV-I-associated myelopathy (HAM/TSP) patients, multiple sclerosis patients and healthy controls using UMI-based sequencing. Alongside PBMC samples, the set of fewer than 110 TCR-beta libraries contained longitudinal samples, technical triplicates, and paired CD4+ and CD8+ T-cell subsets that had been sorted. The cohort comprised roughly 65 subjects: some 15 HAM/TSP patients, approximately 34 multiple sclerosis patients and around 20 healthy controls.

General findings and caveats noted by the study authors: Phylogenetic analysis grouped repertoires from 18 of 34 MS patients into a cluster of related CDR3 sequences, suggesting a possible repertoire-level signature. TCR clonal expansion was highest in HAM/TSP patients and lowest in MS patients, with MS patients falling below even healthy controls. Expanded clones from different subjects shared no identical CDR3 amino acid sequences, which suggests that TCR-beta repertoires were private in all groups. The MS cluster was not associated with any clinical or MRI features, and the authors stated that larger cohorts are needed.

For sorted-subset TCR libraries, 1 million sorted CD4+ or CD8+ T cells were used. Multiple sclerosis patients were enrolled in a US clinical protocol evaluating disease progression by magnetic resonance imaging. Peripheral blood was subjected to Ficoll-Hypaque density gradient centrifugation to isolate PBMCs, which were then cryopreserved in liquid nitrogen. The study also sequenced paired sorted CD4+ and CD8+ subsets from healthy controls, HAM/TSP patients and MS patients. Ten or more counts support this clonotype. This receptor's antigen is unknown. Base qualities were left out, and no much larger clone turns up one base away. cDNA was synthesized by template-switch 5'RACE using a primer carrying a 10-nucleotide random unique molecular identifier by which each TCR transcript was tagged. Each sequencing run produced over 180 million TCR-beta sequences covering 15-18 subjects. The RNeasy kit was used for extraction of total RNA. The KAPA Real-time Library Amplification kit was used to amplify TCR-beta VDJ regions with primers for the TCR constant region and the 5'RACE anchor. Sample indexes and Illumina adaptors were added in a first PCR, after which library yield was increased in a second PCR. The roughly 650 bp TCR product was size-selected on a 2% E-gel SizeSelection system after Ampure bead purification. Library quality was checked on a Bioanalyzer, concentration was measured with Qubit, and libraries were quantified with the Kapa Library Quantification kit before pooling. An Illumina HiSeq 2500 sequenced the libraries paired-end 2 x 150 bp. To increase sequence diversity, about 25-31% phiX was spiked into each library pool. Per the source publication's procedure: The quality-filtered reads were processed with the UMI-based MiGEC pipeline, whose error correction step removed more than 90% of the raw TCR sequences. IMGT germline references were used for aligning VDJ genes, and each clonotype was defined as a unique CDR3 amino acid sequence together with its V-J genes. Clonal expansion, Shannon diversity and CDR3 relatedness (CalcPairwiseDistances, ClusterSamples) were evaluated with VDJtools, and phylogenetic trees were built with CLCbio workbench. Expanded clones were defined as having at least 8 unique UMIs, based on coefficient-of-variation modelling across technical triplicates. TCRdb reanalyzed the raw reads on its own, using fastp at Q25 for trimming and MiXCR for clone calling, and kept in-frame beta chains. Entries are consolidated by CDR3 protein sequence, retaining the most common genes and DNA. The V and J calls come from TCRdb's annotation, not from the publication. Within this sample are about 55,000 distinct CDR3 sequences, with 3% to 4.5% of them counted one time only. Approximately 1.8% of the sample belongs to the ten largest clones.

Inclusive of the bounding cysteine and phenylalanine, the CDR3 is 13 residues long. Left in the record is the CDR3 DNA by itself, 39 bases read in frame from the first base. Trimming removed 1 base from V and 4 bases from J, leaving 10 bases between the germline ends. From a lookup of the germline V gene, CDR1 and CDR2 are SQVTM and ANQGSEA. This sequence uses TRBV29-1 and TRBJ1-1; no D gene can be assigned with confidence. The clonotype originates from a woman aged 40-49 years with multiple sclerosis. Sequencing used CD4+ T cells from blood. The DNA sequence follows: TGCAGCGTTGAAGTCAAGACGGTCACTGAAGCTTTCTTT. Its coded protein is CSVEVKTVTEAFF. Extended through the reference TRBV29-1 and TRBJ1-1 proteins, this CDR3 yields the full variable domain: SAVISQKPSRDICQRGTSLTIQCQVDSQVTMMFWYRQQPGQSLTLIATANQGSEATYESGFVIDKFPISRPNLTFSTLTVSNMSPEDSSIYLCSVEVKTVTEAFFGQGTRLTVV.